These 32 T cell receptor beta chains came from one sample sequenced in a study of vaccination and CD4 T cells after COVID-19 (dated by TCRdb to the early 2020s). These receptors are not linked to any known antigen. The sample's treatment or condition label, in plain terms: approximately 10-day PBMC culture with coronavirus spike peptide pools or control peptides (ViraFEST assay). CD4+ T cells from unexposed donors were collected before the COVID-19 pandemic (2011-2018). The library was built by means of PCR. This sample was sequenced with an Illumina iSeq 100. At the Johns Hopkins FTIC core, DNA from the cultured CD4+ T cells underwent TCR sequencing with the Oncomine TCR Beta short-read assay. TCRdb reanalyzed the raw reads on its own, using fastp at Q25 for trimming and MiXCR for clone calling, and kept in-frame beta chains. One record per CDR3 amino acid sequence lists the most common genes and DNA. The sample table holds under 1,500 distinct CDR3 sequences, of which about 47% were seen once. The ten biggest clones cover around 80% of the sample.

Sequenced sample: CD4+ T cells from blood, cultured in vitro. These receptors originate from a human donor in good health.

This chain links TRBV11-2 with TRBJ1-3; D unresolved. The germline V gene has CDR1 SGHAT and CDR2 FQNNGV. The CDR3 consists of 16 residues. Deletions cut 3 bases from V and 4 bases from J, with 16 bases between. CDR3 DNA sequence: TGTGCCAGCAGCTTCAGCCAAGGCTTTACCGGAAACACCATATATTTT. Translation: CASSFSQGFTGNTIYF.

The V call is TRBV5-1, the J call TRBJ2-7; D not certain. Germline CDR1 and CDR2: SGHRS and YFSETQ. The ends were cut back, 4 bases at V and 7 bases at J, with 18 bases in the middle. The CDR3 contains 14 residues. CDR3 in amino acids: CASSPPGLLWEQYF. The CDR3 nucleotides are TGCGCCAGCAGCCCTCCGGGCCTCCTTTGGGAGCAGTACTTC.

The V and J genes are TRBV24-1 and TRBJ2-2; D call uncertain. This CDR3 is 14 amino acids long. Germline lookup yields CDR1 KGHDR and CDR2 SFDVKD. V lost 5 bases and J lost 1, with 7 bases in between. The CDR3 nucleotides are TGTGCCACCAGTGCGGCCGGGAACACCGGGGAGCTGTTTTTT. It is translated as CATSAAGNTGELFF.

This clonotype was counted between two and nine times. The chain is built from TRBV7-2 and TRBJ1-6; D may be TRBD1 (6 bases). With 4 bases removed from V and 10 bases from J, the gap between germline ends came to 17 bases. This CDR3 has 15 amino acids. From germline, CDR1 is SGHTA and CDR2 FQGNSA. The CDR3: CASSSPFRGRSPLHF. The CDR3 bases are TGTGCCAGCAGCTCGCCTTTTAGGGGGAGATCACCCCTCCACTTT.

This chain links TRBV10-3 with TRBJ1-5; 7 nucleotides align to TRBD1. V shed 6 bases and J 0 bases; nucleotides not matched to a gene: 2. The CDR3 loop spans 14 amino acids. Germline CDR1 is ENHRY and CDR2 is SYGVKD. The CDR3 region is CAISGDSSNQPQHF. The CDR3 nucleotides are TGTGCCATCAGCGGGGACAGTAGCAATCAGCCCCAGCATTTT.

The rearrangement uses TRBV20-1 and TRBJ1-6, with TRBD1 identical over 9 bases. V lost 1 base and J lost 0; bases outside the gene matches: 4. The CDR3 spans 17 residues. Germline-derived CDR1 and CDR2 are DFQATT and SNEGSKA (reference sequence). The chain's CDR3 is CSARAGTGSSYNSPLHF. The DNA for the CDR3 is TGCAGTGCTAGAGCGGGGACAGGGAGCTCCTATAATTCACCCCTCCACTTT.

Only a few counts were recorded for this clonotype. The rearrangement uses TRBV6-1 and TRBJ1-1; 10 bases line up with TRBD1. V dropped 6 bases and J dropped 6; count of bases not matched to a gene: 7. The length of the CDR3 is 14 residues. Per germline, CDR1 MNHNS and CDR2 SASEGT. The CDR3 sequence: CASRLGQGGAEAFF. The CDR3 DNA reads as TGTGCCAGCAGACTCGGACAGGGGGGGGCTGAAGCTTTCTTT.

This clonotype was seen more than once but under ten times. The chain carries TRBV6-1 and TRBJ2-5, with 8 nucleotides matching TRBD2. This CDR3 has 16 amino acids. CDR1 is MNHNS and CDR2 is SASEGT in the germline V gene. The V and J ends lost 5 bases and 2 bases, in that order; junction bases with no gene match: 10. The CDR3 nucleotides read TGTGCCAGCAGTCCTATACGAGCGGGAGCTCAAGAGACCCAGTACTTC. It specifies CASSPIRAGAQETQYF.

This clonotype has just a few counts. The chain employs TRBV20-1 and TRBJ1-6; D not certain. Germline assignment: CDR1 DFQATT and CDR2 SNEGSKA (reference sequence). Trimming cost V 3 bases and J 8 bases, with 8 bases left between them. This CDR3 region has 12 residues. CDR3: CSARTDDSPLHF. As DNA, the CDR3 is TGCAGTGCTAGGACGGATGATTCACCCCTCCACTTT.

The rearrangement uses TRBV4-1 and TRBJ2-7; a weak D match, TRBD2 (5 bases). Trimming cost V 1 base and J 3 bases, with 16 bases left between them. CDR1 MGHRA and CDR2 YSYEKL come from the germline V gene. CDR3 size: 16 residues. The CDR3 DNA reads as TGCGCCAGCAGCCAAGGGTCGGGATCGTGGGGCTACGAGCAGTACTTC. Amino acids: CASSQGSGSWGYEQYF.

The V call is TRBV20-1, the J call TRBJ1-5; D unclear. Germline lookup yields CDR1 DFQATT and CDR2 SNEGSKA (reference sequence). The length of the CDR3 is 13 residues. The ends were cut back, 1 base at V and 8 bases at J, with 12 bases in the middle. CDR3 DNA sequence: TGCAGTGCTAGAGCGGACGCGGAGGAGCCCCAGCATTTT. It is translated as CSARADAEEPQHF.

This clonotype was seen just once. J is TRBJ2-3 and V is TRBV20-1; 8 bases agree with TRBD1. Trimming took 1 base from V and 2 from J; bases not matched to a gene: 17. CDR1 DFQATT and CDR2 SNEGSKA come from the germline V gene (reference sequence). The CDR3 is made up of 19 amino acids. For the CDR3, the DNA is TGCAGTGCTAGAGGGCGACAGGGGACCACCAAACATTACACAGATACGCAGTATTTT. It yields the protein CSARGRQGTTKHYTDTQYF.

This clonotype turned up a few times. The chain joins TRBV11-3 to TRBJ2-3; maybe TRBD2 (5 bases). Germline loops: CDR1 SGHNT, CDR2 YENEEA. The CDR3 consists of 14 residues. The V end was cut by 5 bases, the J end by 5 bases, with 14 bases between. The CDR3 reads CASSGGGVIDTQYF. As DNA, the CDR3 is TGTGCCAGCAGCGGTGGAGGAGTCATAGATACGCAGTATTTT.

The chain has TRBV6-2 or TRBV6-3 and TRBJ1-2; no firm D call. Per germline, CDR1 MNHEY and CDR2 SVGEGT. This CDR3 is built from 17 residues. V shed 4 bases and J shed 5 bases, with 23 bases lying between them. The CDR3 protein is CASSSSMFLGSRYGYTF. For the CDR3, the DNA is TGTGCCAGCAGTTCCTCAATGTTTCTTGGGAGCCGGTATGGCTACACCTTC.

By sample share, this clonotype is medium-sized. The chain carries TRBV2 and TRBJ1-6; TRBD1 aligns across 7 bases. Germline V lookup: CDR1 SNHLY, CDR2 FYNNEI. Losses at the gene ends were 6 bases for V and 11 bases for J; bases not matched to a gene: 7. The CDR3 is made up of 13 amino acids. CDR3 amino acids: CASSRDSGTPLHF. The CDR3 DNA sequence: TGTGCCAGCAGCCGGGACAGCGGGACACCCCTCCACTTT.

This chain links TRBV7-9 with TRBJ1-1; TRBD1 matches at 8 bases. Germline assignment: CDR1 SEHNR and CDR2 FQNEAQ (reference sequence). V lost 5 bases and J lost 3; bases outside the gene matches: 8. The CDR3 has 15 residues. CDR3 bases: TGTGCCAGCAGCCGCTTGGCAGGGGGCTACACTGAAGCTTTCTTT. It encodes CASSRLAGGYTEAFF.

The CDR3 nucleotides are TGTGCCAGCGGGAGACAGATCAATTCACCCCTCCACTTT. Amino acids: CASGRQINSPLHF. The chain links TRBV6-4 to TRBJ1-6; D perhaps matches TRBD1 (5 bases). Germline V gene sequence: CDR1 MRHNA, CDR2 SNTAGT. The CDR3 consists of 13 residues. V lost 8 bases and J lost 7, with 12 bases in between.

The V gene is TRBV19, the J gene TRBJ1-6; 8 bases agree with TRBD1. V lost 6 bases to trimming and J lost 9 bases; unmatched junction nucleotides: 7. From germline, CDR1 is LNHDA and CDR2 SQIVND (reference sequence). The CDR3 spans 14 residues. The CDR3 nucleotides read TGTGCCAGTAGCCGCGACAGGGGCAGTTCACCCCTCCACTTT. This translates into CASSRDRGSSPLHF. Based on the CDR3 plus reference TRBV19 and TRBJ1-6, the full variable domain is DGGITQSPKYLFRKEGQNVTLSCEQNLNHDAMYWYRQDPGQGLRLIYYSQIVNDFQKGDIAEGYSVSREKKESFPLTVTSAQKNPTAFYLCASSRDRGSSPLHFGNGTRLTVT.

The chain uses TRBV7-9 and TRBJ2-3; D possibly uses TRBD1 or TRBD2 (5 bases each). The V and J ends lost 5 bases and 3 bases respectively, with 15 bases between them. The CDR3 totals 15 residues. CDR1 and CDR2 (germline): SEHNR, FQNEAQ (reference sequence). The CDR3, as DNA: TGTGCCAGCAGCGCACCCGGGACCACAACAGATACGCAGTATTTT. Protein product: CASSAPGTTTDTQYF.

The chain combines TRBV20-1 with TRBJ2-5; 9 nucleotides line up with TRBD2. Trimming removed 4 bases from V and 5 bases from J; junction bases left unmatched: 2. The CDR3 sequence is 12 residues long. Germline-derived CDR1 and CDR2 are DFQATT and SNEGSKA (reference sequence). The CDR3 DNA is TGCAGTGCTATTAGCGGGAGCGAGACCCAGTACTTC. This encodes CSAISGSETQYF.

This clonotype appeared a few times. V is TRBV20-1 and J is TRBJ1-1; maybe TRBD1 (6 bases). The CDR3 has 13 residues. Looked up from germline, CDR1 is DFQATT and CDR2 is SNEGSKA (reference sequence). The ends were cut back, 6 bases at V and 5 bases at J, with 16 bases in the middle. The CDR3 here is CSATAGARTEAFF. CDR3 coding DNA: TGCAGTGCCACGGCGGGGGCGCGTACTGAAGCTTTCTTT.

This rearrangement joins TRBV10-3 to TRBJ1-1; 8 positions agree with TRBD1. CDR1 is ENHRY, CDR2 SYGVKD, per germline. The trim removed 2 bases at V and 2 bases at J, leaving 1 base unmatched. The CDR3 runs to 14 residues. The CDR3 spells CAISEPGGNTEAFF. CDR3 coding DNA: TGTGCCATCAGTGAGCCAGGGGGCAACACTGAAGCTTTCTTT.

V usage is TRBV27 and J usage is TRBJ2-7; 13 nucleotides align to TRBD2. The germline V gene has CDR1 MNHEY and CDR2 SMNVEV (reference sequence). With V trimmed by 7 bases and J by 0 bases, 12 bases remained unmatched. The CDR3 is made up of 18 amino acids. The CDR3 loop reads CASTSLTSGGPTSYEQYF. In DNA, the CDR3 is TGTGCCAGCACCTCCTTGACTAGCGGGGGGCCTACCTCCTACGAGCAGTACTTC.

The gene calls are TRBV7-3 and TRBJ2-1; possible D gene TRBD1, 7 bases. CDR3 length: 13 residues. The germline CDR1 and CDR2 sequences are SGHTA and FQGTGA. Trimming stripped 5 bases from V and 11 bases from J, with 16 bases between. CDR3 loop: CASSPGGTAKQFF. In nucleotides, the CDR3 is TGTGCCAGCAGCCCTGGCGGGACAGCAAAGCAGTTCTTC.

The chain combines TRBV5-1 with TRBJ2-7; 12 bases match TRBD2. The CDR3 is made up of 17 amino acids. V shed 2 bases, J shed 2 bases, and the junction held 8 bases outside the gene matches. Germline V gives CDR1 SGHRS, CDR2 YFSETQ. The CDR3: CASSFSLAGGNPYEQYF. Written as DNA, the CDR3 is TGCGCCAGCAGCTTTAGCCTAGCGGGAGGGAACCCCTACGAGCAGTACTTC.

In this sample, this clonotype turned up a few times. The V call is TRBV27, the J call TRBJ1-2, with D maybe TRBD1 (5 bases). The CDR3 is 15 amino acids. Trimming shortened V by 3 bases and J by 4 bases, and 15 bases separated the two germline ends. Looked up from germline, CDR1 is MNHEY and CDR2 is SMNVEV (reference sequence). The chain's CDR3 is CASSLGPAYSYGYTF. The CDR3 nucleotides are TGTGCCAGCAGTTTGGGACCGGCCTACAGCTATGGCTACACCTTC.

The chain is built from TRBV24-1 and TRBJ2-7, with D unclear. The CDR3 loop spans 13 amino acids. Germline CDR1 is KGHDR and CDR2 is SFDVKD. The V gene lost 4 bases and the J gene lost 6 bases, with 12 bases spanning the gap. Written as DNA, the CDR3 is TGTGCCACCAGTGACCTGACATATGGCGAGCAGTACTTC. This codes for CATSDLTYGEQYF.

The genes are TRBV10-1 and TRBJ1-1; TRBD1 might be the D (5 bases). V was clipped by 6 bases and J by 1 base, with 9 bases between them. The CDR3 spans 13 residues. CDR1 WNHNN and CDR2 SYGVQD come from the germline V gene (reference sequence). The DNA for the CDR3 is TGCGCCAGCAGCCAGGGTGGGAACACTGAAGCTTTCTTT. Translating it yields CASSQGGNTEAFF.

The chain employs TRBV2 and TRBJ2-1; TRBD2 aligns across 11 bases. This CDR3 is built from 15 residues. The germline gives CDR1 SNHLY, CDR2 FYNNEI. The junction had 7 bases not matched to a gene; V was cut back by 6 bases and J by 6 bases. CDR3 sequence reads: CASSSTSGISNEQFF. The CDR3 DNA sequence: TGTGCCAGCAGCTCGACTAGCGGGATTTCCAATGAGCAGTTCTTC.

The sample holds a few counts of this clonotype. The J gene is TRBJ1-2, the V gene TRBV15; 7 positions agree with TRBD1. The CDR3 sequence is 17 residues long. Germline CDR1 and CDR2: LNHNV and YYDKDF (reference sequence). Trimming cost V 7 bases and J 3 bases; bases outside gene matches: 17. The CDR3 region has the DNA TGTGCCACCACCATCCTTAGGGCAGGGGGGGATGACTATGGCTACACCTTC. This encodes CATTILRAGGDDYGYTF.

The chain recombines TRBV27 with TRBJ2-5, with D maybe TRBD1 (6 bases). V gave up 5 bases and J gave up 3 bases, with 10 bases separating them. Germline V lookup: CDR1 MNHEY, CDR2 SMNVEV (reference sequence). The length of the CDR3 is 13 residues. In nucleotides, the CDR3 is TGTGCCAGCAGTGTAAACAGGGAAGAGACCCAGTACTTC. It codes for CASSVNREETQYF.

The genes are TRBV28 and TRBJ1-2, with 12 bases aligning to TRBD1. V lost 6 bases and J lost 7; bases outside the gene matches: 15. This CDR3 spans 17 amino acids. Per the germline V gene, CDR1 is MDHEN and CDR2 is SYDVKM. The DNA for the CDR3 is TGTGCCAGCAGCTCAGGGGGGGGACAGGGGGCGGTGAGTGGCTACACCTTC. This codes for CASSSGGGQGAVSGYTF.